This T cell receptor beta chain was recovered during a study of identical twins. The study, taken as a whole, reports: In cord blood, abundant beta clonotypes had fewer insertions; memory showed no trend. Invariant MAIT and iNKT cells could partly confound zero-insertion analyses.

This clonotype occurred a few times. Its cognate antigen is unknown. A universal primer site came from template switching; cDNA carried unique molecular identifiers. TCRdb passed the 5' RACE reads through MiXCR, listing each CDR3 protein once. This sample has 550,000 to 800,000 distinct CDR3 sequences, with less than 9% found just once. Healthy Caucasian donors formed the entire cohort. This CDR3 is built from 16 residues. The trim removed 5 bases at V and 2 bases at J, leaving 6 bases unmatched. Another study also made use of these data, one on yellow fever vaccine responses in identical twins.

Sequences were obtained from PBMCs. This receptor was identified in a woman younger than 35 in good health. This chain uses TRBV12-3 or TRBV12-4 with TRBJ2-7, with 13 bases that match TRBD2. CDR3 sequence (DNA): TGTGCCAGCAGTGCCGGGACTAGCGGGGCTACCTACGAGCAGTACTTC. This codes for CASSAGTSGATYEQYF.